This TCR beta chain was sequenced for a study of blood T cell repertoires in COVID-19. In the study overall: Acute and convalescent COVID-19 specimens originated in the United States, Italy and Spain. PBMCs, B-cell-depleted T cells, or T cells provided the cDNA or gDNA that made up the material.

Original data processing: Reference gene primers were amplified, and this amplification served to estimate nucleated cell counts. Method: immunoSEQ multiplex PCR; TCRdb's copy keeps in-frame clones and lacks some. V, J and clone size derive from that table, while D and trimming were established from the DNA sequence. The sample has approximately 90,000 clones; about 83% are singletons. V was shortened by 0 bases and J by 7 bases, with 11 bases between the two germline ends. The germline CDR1 and CDR2 sequences are SGHRS and YFSETQ. This CDR3 region has 13 residues. Followed over time, Seattle patients had been enrolled while infection was active.

The sequence was collected from an older man with COVID-19, enrolled during active disease. V is TRBV5-1 and J is TRBJ2-7, with D perhaps TRBD2 (6 bases). The sequenced sample consisted of peripheral blood. The CDR3: CASSLAGVGEQYF. CDR3 coding DNA: TGCGCCAGCAGCTTGGCGGGAGTAGGAGAGCAGTACTTC.